This T cell receptor (beta chain) came from a study of T cell clones after liver transplantation. Study details: TCRbeta sequencing after a pre-transplant mixed lymphocyte reaction identified graft-donor-reactive clones, later tracked in post-transplant blood. Draws occurred before transplant, before withdrawal, and after complete or failed withdrawal.

The germline gives CDR1 GTSNPN, CDR2 SVGIG (reference sequence). The CDR3 spans 17 residues. V was clipped by 3 bases and J by 1 base, with 20 bases between them. The table came from immunoSEQ multiplex PCR; TCRdb's copy has only in-frame clones and leaves some out. In the table there are tens of thousands of clones, 70% to 90% of which are singletons. The chain combines TRBV30 with TRBJ2-3; possibly TRBD2 for D (5 bases). The clonotype comes from a human patient who received a liver transplant. Some T cells may be provided by the graft donor. The sample in question was CD4+ T cells from blood, obtained at the 22-month timepoint. CDR3 nucleotide sequence: TGTGCCTGGAGCACCTCCCCTCTAGCCTATGGCACAGATACGCAGTATTTT. This sequence encodes CAWSTSPLAYGTDTQYF.